The 12 T cell receptor beta chains presented below share a single source sample, sequenced in a study of cytomegalovirus exposure and HLA in healthy donors. The PCR used 60 Vbeta and 13 Jbeta primers. Sequencing used immunoSEQ multiplex PCR; TCRdb keeps in-frame clones, though not all of them. The sample consists of around 100,000 clones, 73% of them appearing once. Sequencing was done on a sample of PBMCs. The origin of the receptors is a woman aged 25 to 39 in good health and CMV-seronegative.

A single count supports this clone. J is TRBJ2-3 and V is TRBV5-4; 8 bases agree with TRBD2. The CDR3 is made up of 16 amino acids. Germline V gene sequence: CDR1 SGHNT, CDR2 YYREEE (reference sequence). Trimming cost V 2 bases and J 0 bases; bases outside gene matches: 5. The DNA of the CDR3 is TGTGCCAGCAGCTTTCGGCTAGCGGGTAGCACAGATACGCAGTATTTT. Amino acids: CASSFRLAGSTDTQYF.

This clone was picked up a small number of times. This sequence joins TRBV30 and TRBJ1-1; no firm D call. The CDR3 length is 12 residues. Trimming took 4 bases from V and 3 from J, leaving 9 bases between them. Germline loops: CDR1 GTSNPN, CDR2 SVGIG (reference sequence). The CDR3 DNA sequence: TGTGCCTGGACGACTATGTACACTGAAGCTTTCTTT. Protein product: CAWTTMYTEAFF. The full variable domain, rest sourced from reference TRBV30 and TRBJ1-1, is SQTIHQWPATLVQPVGSPLSLECTVEGTSNPNLYWYRQAAGRGLQLLFYSVGIGQISSEVPQNLSASRPQDRQFILSSKKLLLSDSGFYLCAWTTMYTEAFFGQGTRLTVV.

The rearrangement joins TRBV7-2 to TRBJ2-5; TRBD2 agrees at 10 bases. Trimming removed 1 base from V and 1 base from J; junction bases left unmatched: 6. The V gene's germline CDR1 is SGHTA and CDR2 FQGNSA. CDR3 size: 17 residues. This chain's CDR3 is CASSLGWASGGQETQYF. The DNA of the CDR3 is TGTGCCAGCAGCTTAGGGTGGGCTAGCGGGGGCCAAGAGACCCAGTACTTC.

The chain carries TRBV5-1 and TRBJ2-3, with TRBD2 matching over 10 bases. After removal of 4 bases from V and 0 bases from J, the junction contained 5 bases not matched to a gene. The germline V gene has CDR1 SGHRS and CDR2 YFSETQ. This CDR3 comprises 16 residues. This chain's CDR3 is CASSQTAGGSTDTQYF. The DNA of the CDR3 is TGCGCCAGCAGCCAAACAGCGGGAGGGAGCACAGATACGCAGTATTTT.

J is TRBJ1-1 and V is TRBV5-4, with 7 nucleotides matching TRBD1. CDR1 and CDR2 from the germline V gene are SGHNT and YYREEE (reference sequence). J lost 8 bases, V lost 5 bases, and 15 bases had no gene match. The CDR3 sequence is 15 residues long. CDR3 sequence: CASSHRGEFFPEAFF. The DNA for the CDR3 is TGTGCCAGCAGTCACAGGGGCGAATTTTTCCCGGAAGCTTTCTTT. Drawing the rest from reference TRBV5-4 and TRBJ1-1, the complete variable domain is ETGVTQSPTHLIKTRGQQVTLRCSSQSGHNTVSWYQQALGQGPQFIFQYYREEENGRGNFPPRFSGLQFPNYSSELNVNALELDDSALYLCASSHRGEFFPEAFFGQGTRLTVV.

This chain joins TRBV2 and TRBJ1-5, with 8 bases identical to TRBD1. V trimming: 5 bases; J trimming: 5 bases; junction bases outside the gene matches: 8. In germline, CDR1 is SNHLY, CDR2 FYNNEI. This CDR3 has 15 amino acids. The CDR3 DNA follows: TGTGCCAGCAGTCCCACAACAGGGGGGGATCAGCCCCAGCATTTT. It yields the protein CASSPTTGGDQPQHF.

V is TRBV7-2 and J is TRBJ1-1, with D uncertain. CDR3 length: 14 residues. Germline assignment: CDR1 SGHTA and CDR2 FQGNSA. V dropped 1 base and J dropped 0 bases, with 6 bases sitting between them. Here the CDR3 DNA reads TGTGCCAGCAGCTTAGGTGGCATGAACACTGAAGCTTTCTTT. This sequence encodes CASSLGGMNTEAFF.

The chain employs TRBV30 and TRBJ1-5; 7 positions agree with TRBD1. V trimming: 3 bases; J trimming: 7 bases; junction bases outside the gene matches: 6. The CDR3 contains 13 residues. Germline assignment: CDR1 GTSNPN and CDR2 SVGIG (reference sequence). In nucleotides, the CDR3 is TGTGCCTGGAGCGTACAGGGGTTACAGCCCCAGCATTTT. It specifies CAWSVQGLQPQHF. The full variable domain, completed using reference TRBV30 and TRBJ1-5, is SQTIHQWPATLVQPVGSPLSLECTVEGTSNPNLYWYRQAAGRGLQLLFYSVGIGQISSEVPQNLSASRPQDRQFILSSKKLLLSDSGFYLCAWSVQGLQPQHFGDGTRLSIL.

The chain links TRBV2 to TRBJ1-3; the D is unclear. The V gene lost 1 base and the J gene lost 0 bases, with 7 bases spanning the gap. Looked up from germline, CDR1 is SNHLY and CDR2 is FYNNEI. The CDR3 length is 15 residues. CDR3 nucleotides: TGTGCCAGCAGTGAAGTTCCCAGCTCTGGAAACACCATATATTTT. Residues: CASSEVPSSGNTIYF.

The chain combines TRBV15 with TRBJ1-5; D is unresolved. Per the germline V gene, CDR1 is LNHNV and CDR2 is YYDKDF (reference sequence). The V end lost 8 bases, the J end lost 2 bases, and 10 bases lay between the germline ends. The CDR3 covers 13 residues. CDR3 sequence reads: CATQEVGNQPQHF. The CDR3 DNA reads as TGTGCCACCCAGGAGGTGGGCAATCAGCCCCAGCATTTT. The variable domain in full, with the rest retrieved from reference TRBV15 and TRBJ1-5, is DAMVIQNPRYQVTQFGKPVTLSCSQTLNHNVMYWYQQKSSQAPKLLFHYYDKDFNNEADTPDNFQSRRPNTSFCFLDIRSPGLGDTAMYLCATQEVGNQPQHFGDGTRLSIL.

The chain couples TRBV6-5 to TRBJ2-7; D possibly corresponds to TRBD2 (6 bases). The CDR3 covers 14 residues. Germline assignment: CDR1 MNHEY and CDR2 SVGAGI. Trimming removed 6 bases from V and 9 bases from J, with 21 bases in between. The CDR3 DNA reads as TGTGCCAGCAGCCCTACCCCTGGGACTGGAGGGCAGTACTTC. This encodes CASSPTPGTGGQYF.

This chain connects TRBV6-5 to TRBJ1-2; D is unresolved. Looked up from germline, CDR1 is MNHEY and CDR2 is SVGAGI. The length of the CDR3 is 12 residues. V was clipped by 5 bases and J by 6 bases, with 10 bases between them. In DNA, the CDR3 is TGTGCCAGCAGTGAGGATAGTGATGGCTACACCTTC. The encoded protein is CASSEDSDGYTF.